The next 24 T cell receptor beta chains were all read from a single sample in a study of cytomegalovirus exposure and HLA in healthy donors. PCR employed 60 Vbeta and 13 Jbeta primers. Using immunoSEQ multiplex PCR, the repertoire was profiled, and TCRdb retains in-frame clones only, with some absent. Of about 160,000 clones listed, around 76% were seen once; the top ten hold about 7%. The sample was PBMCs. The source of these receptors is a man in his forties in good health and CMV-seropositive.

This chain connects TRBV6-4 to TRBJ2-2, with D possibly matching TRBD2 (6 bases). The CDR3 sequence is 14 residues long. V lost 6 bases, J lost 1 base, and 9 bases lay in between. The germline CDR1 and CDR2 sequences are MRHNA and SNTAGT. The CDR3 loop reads CASSHSGNTGELFF. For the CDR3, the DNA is TGTGCCAGCAGCCATAGCGGGAACACCGGGGAGCTGTTTTTT.

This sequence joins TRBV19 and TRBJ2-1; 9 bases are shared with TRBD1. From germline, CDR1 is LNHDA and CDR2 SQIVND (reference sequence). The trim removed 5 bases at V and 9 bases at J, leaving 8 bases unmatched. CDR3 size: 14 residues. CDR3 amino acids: CASSPGQGKGEQFF. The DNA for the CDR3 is TGTGCCAGTAGTCCCGGACAGGGGAAAGGTGAGCAGTTCTTC.

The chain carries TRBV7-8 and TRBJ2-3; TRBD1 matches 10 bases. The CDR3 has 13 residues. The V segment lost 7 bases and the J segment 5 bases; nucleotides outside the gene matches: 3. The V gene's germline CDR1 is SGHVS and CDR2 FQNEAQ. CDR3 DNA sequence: TGTGCCAGCACCCGGGACAGGGGAGATACGCAGTATTTT. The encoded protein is CASTRDRGDTQYF. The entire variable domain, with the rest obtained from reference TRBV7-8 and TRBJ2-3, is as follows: GAGVSQSPRYKVAKRGQDVALRCDPISGHVSLFWYQQALGQGPEFLTYFQNEAQLDKSGLPSDRFFAERPEGSVSTLKIQRTQQEDSAVYLCASTRDRGDTQYFGPGTRLTVL.

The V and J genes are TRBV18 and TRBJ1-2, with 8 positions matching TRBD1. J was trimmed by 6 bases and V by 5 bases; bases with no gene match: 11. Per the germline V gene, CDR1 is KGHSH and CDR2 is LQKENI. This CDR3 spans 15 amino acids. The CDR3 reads CASSTQQGEPHGYTF. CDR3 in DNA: TGTGCCAGCTCAACTCAACAGGGGGAGCCCCATGGCTACACCTTC.

The CDR3 here is CASSPTGAYEQYF. CDR3 nucleotides: TGCGCCAGCAGCCCCACCGGGGCCTACGAGCAGTACTTC. This rearrangement joins TRBV4-3 to TRBJ2-7; TRBD2 is a possible D gene (5 bases). Looked up from germline, CDR1 is LGHNA and CDR2 is YSLEER. This CDR3 contains 13 residues. Trimming stripped 4 bases from V and 2 bases from J, with 9 bases between.

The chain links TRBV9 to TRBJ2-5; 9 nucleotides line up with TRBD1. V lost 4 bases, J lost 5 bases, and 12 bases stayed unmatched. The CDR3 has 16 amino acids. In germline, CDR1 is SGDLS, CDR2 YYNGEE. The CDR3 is CASSLPGQGKRETQYF. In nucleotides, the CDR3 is TGTGCCAGCAGCCTCCCGGGACAGGGTAAAAGGGAGACCCAGTACTTC.

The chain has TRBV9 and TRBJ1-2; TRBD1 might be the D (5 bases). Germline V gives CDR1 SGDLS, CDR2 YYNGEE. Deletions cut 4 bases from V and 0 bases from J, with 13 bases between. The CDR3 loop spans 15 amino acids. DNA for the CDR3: TGTGCCAGCAGCTCCCGACAGTCAGCTAACTATGGCTACACCTTC. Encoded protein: CASSSRQSANYGYTF.

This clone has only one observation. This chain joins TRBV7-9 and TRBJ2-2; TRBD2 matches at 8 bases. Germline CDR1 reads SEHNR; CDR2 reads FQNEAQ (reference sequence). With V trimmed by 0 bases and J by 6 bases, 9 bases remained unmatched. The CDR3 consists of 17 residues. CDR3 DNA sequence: TGTGCCAGCAGCTTAGCCGGCGGGGGGCTTTCTCCCGGGGAGCTGTTTTTT. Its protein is CASSLAGGGLSPGELFF.

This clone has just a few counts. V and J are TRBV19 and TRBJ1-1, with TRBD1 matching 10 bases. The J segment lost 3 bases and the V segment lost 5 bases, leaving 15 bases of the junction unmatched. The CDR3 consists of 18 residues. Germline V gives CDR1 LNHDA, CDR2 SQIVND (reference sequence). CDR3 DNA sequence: TGTGCCAGTAGTTCGGGACAGGGGCGTTTACATATGGACACTGAAGCTTTCTTT. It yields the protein CASSSGQGRLHMDTEAFF.

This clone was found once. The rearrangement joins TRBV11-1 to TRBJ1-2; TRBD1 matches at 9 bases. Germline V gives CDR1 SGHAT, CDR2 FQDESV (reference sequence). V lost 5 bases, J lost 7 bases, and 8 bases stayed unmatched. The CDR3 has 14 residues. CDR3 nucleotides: TGTGCCAGCAGCCCCCAGGCACAGGGGGCTGGCTACACCTTC. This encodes CASSPQAQGAGYTF. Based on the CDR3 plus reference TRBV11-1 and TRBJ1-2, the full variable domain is EAEVAQSPRYKITEKSQAVAFWCDPISGHATLYWYRQILGQGPELLVQFQDESVVDDSQLPKDRFSAERLKGVDSTLKIQPAELGDSAMYLCASSPQAQGAGYTFGSGTRLTVV.

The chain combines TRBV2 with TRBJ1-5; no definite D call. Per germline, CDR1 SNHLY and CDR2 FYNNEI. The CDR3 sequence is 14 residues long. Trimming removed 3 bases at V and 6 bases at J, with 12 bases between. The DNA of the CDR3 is TGTGCCAGCAGTGAGGCTGCTTCGGGTCAGCCCCAGCATTTT. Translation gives CASSEAASGQPQHF.

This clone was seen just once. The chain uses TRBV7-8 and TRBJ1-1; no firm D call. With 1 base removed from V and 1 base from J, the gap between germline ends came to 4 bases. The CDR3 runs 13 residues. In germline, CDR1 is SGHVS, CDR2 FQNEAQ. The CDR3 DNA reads TGTGCCAGCAGCTTAGAAGCGAACACTGAAGCTTTCTTT. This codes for CASSLEANTEAFF.

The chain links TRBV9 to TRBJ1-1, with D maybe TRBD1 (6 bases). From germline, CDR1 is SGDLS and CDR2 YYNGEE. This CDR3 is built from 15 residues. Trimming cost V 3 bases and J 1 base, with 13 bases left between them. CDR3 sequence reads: CASSELGAENTEAFF. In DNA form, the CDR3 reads TGTGCCAGCAGCGAACTGGGGGCGGAGAACACTGAAGCTTTCTTT. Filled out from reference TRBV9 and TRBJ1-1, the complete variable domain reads DSGVTQTPKHLITATGQRVTLRCSPRSGDLSVYWYQQSLDQGLQFLIQYYNGEERAKGNILERFSAQQFPDLHSELNLSSLELGDSALYFCASSELGAENTEAFFGQGTRLTVV.

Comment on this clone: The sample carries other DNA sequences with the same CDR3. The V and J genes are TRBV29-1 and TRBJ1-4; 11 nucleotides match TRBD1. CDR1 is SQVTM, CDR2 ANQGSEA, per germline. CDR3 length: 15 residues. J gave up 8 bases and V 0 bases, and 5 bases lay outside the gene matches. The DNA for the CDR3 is TGCAGCGTTGAAGATTTTGGGACAGGGGGAGAAAAACTGTTTTTT. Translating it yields CSVEDFGTGGEKLFF.

The CDR3 here is CASSLKTANTEAFF. In DNA form, the CDR3 reads TGTGCCAGCAGCTTGAAGACAGCGAACACTGAAGCTTTCTTT. The gene calls are TRBV5-8 and TRBJ1-1; tentatively, D is TRBD1 (5 bases). The V and J ends lost 1 base and 1 base respectively, with 8 bases between them. Per germline, CDR1 SGHTS and CDR2 YDEGEE. There are 14 residues in the CDR3.

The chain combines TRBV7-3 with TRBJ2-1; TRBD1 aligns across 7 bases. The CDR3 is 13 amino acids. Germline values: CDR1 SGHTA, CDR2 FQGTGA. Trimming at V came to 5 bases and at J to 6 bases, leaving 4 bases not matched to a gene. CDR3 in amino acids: CASSVRDSNEQFF. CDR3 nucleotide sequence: TGTGCCAGCAGCGTCCGGGACAGCAATGAGCAGTTCTTC.

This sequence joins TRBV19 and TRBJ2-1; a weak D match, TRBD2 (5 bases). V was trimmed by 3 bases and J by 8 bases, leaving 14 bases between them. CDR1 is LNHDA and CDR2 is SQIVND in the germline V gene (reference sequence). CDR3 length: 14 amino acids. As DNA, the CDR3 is TGTGCCAGTAGTATGAGGGAGTACCCGCATGAGCAGTTCTTC. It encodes CASSMREYPHEQFF. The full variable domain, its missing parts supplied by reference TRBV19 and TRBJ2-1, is DGGITQSPKYLFRKEGQNVTLSCEQNLNHDAMYWYRQDPGQGLRLIYYSQIVNDFQKGDIAEGYSVSREKKESFPLTVTSAQKNPTAFYLCASSMREYPHEQFFGPGTRLTVL.

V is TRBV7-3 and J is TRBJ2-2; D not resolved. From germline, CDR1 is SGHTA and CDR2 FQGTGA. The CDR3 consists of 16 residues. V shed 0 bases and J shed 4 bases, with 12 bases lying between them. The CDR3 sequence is CASSLTSSRGTGELFF. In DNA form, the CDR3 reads TGTGCCAGCAGCTTAACAAGCAGTCGCGGCACCGGGGAGCTGTTTTTT. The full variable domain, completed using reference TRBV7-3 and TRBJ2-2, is GAGVSQTPSNKVTEKGKYVELRCDPISGHTALYWYRQSLGQGPEFLIYFQGTGAADDSGLPNDRFFAVRPEGSVSTLKIQRTERGDSAVYLCASSLTSSRGTGELFFGEGSRLTVL.

The CDR3 DNA sequence: TGTGCCAGCAGCTCAAGAGACAGGGGCGGCTCCTACGAGCAGTACTTC. As protein: CASSSRDRGGSYEQYF. This chain uses TRBV7-9 with TRBJ2-5; TRBD1 matches 8 bases. Near its end, the DNA agrees better with TRBJ2-7, so the J call may be wrong. CDR3 length: 16 residues. In germline, CDR1 is SEHNR, CDR2 FQNEAQ (reference sequence).

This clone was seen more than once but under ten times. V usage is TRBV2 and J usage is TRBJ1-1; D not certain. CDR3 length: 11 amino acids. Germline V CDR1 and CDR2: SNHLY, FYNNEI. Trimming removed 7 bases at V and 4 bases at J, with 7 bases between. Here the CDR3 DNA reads TGTGCCAGCATTATGCGCACTGAAGCTTTCTTT. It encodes CASIMRTEAFF.

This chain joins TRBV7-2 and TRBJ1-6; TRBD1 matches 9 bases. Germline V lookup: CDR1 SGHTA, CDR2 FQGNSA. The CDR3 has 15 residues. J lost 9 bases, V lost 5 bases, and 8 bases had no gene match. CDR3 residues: CASSIKGQGSSPLHF. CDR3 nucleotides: TGTGCCAGCAGCATCAAGGGACAGGGTAGTTCACCCCTCCACTTT.

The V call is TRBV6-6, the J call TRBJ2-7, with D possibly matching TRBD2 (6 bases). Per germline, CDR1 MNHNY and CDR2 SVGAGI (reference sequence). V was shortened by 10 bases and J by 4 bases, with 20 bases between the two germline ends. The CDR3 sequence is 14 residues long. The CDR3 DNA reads TGTGCCACCACCCTTGGGGGGATGCGGTACGAGCAGTACTTC. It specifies CATTLGGMRYEQYF.

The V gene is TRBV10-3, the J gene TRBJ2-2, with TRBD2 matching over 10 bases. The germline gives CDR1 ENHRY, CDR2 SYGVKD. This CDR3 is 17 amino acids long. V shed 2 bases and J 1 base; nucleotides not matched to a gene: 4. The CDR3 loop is CAISEASGGRNTGELFF. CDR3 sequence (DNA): TGTGCCATCAGTGAGGCTAGCGGGGGTCGGAACACCGGGGAGCTGTTTTTT.

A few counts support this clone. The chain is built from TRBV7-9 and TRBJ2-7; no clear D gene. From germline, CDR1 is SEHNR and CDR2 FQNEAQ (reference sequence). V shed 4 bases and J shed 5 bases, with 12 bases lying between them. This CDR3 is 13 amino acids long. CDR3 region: CASSSPLEHEQYF. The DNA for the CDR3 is TGTGCCAGCAGCTCCCCGTTAGAGCACGAGCAGTACTTC.